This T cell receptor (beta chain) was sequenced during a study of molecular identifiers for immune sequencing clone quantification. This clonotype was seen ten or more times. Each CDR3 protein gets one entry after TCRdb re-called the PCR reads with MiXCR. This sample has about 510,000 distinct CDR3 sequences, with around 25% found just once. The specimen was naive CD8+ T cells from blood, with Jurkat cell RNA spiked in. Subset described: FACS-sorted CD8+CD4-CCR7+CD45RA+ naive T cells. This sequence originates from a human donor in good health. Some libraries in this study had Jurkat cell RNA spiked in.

The CDR3 bases are TGCGCCAGCAGCCAAGATGAGCAGAGTTTTAATGAAAAACTGTTTTTT. Amino acids: CASSQDEQSFNEKLFF. This chain uses TRBV4-3 with TRBJ1-4; D gene unclear. Germline V gene data show CDR1 as LGHNA and CDR2 as YSLEER. V lost 0 bases to trimming and J lost 4 bases, with 12 bases between them. This CDR3 has 16 amino acids.